The present entry profiles one T cell receptor beta chain with its context. The data were obtained in a study of blood T cell repertoires in COVID-19. Whole-study context: PBMCs, B-cell-depleted T cells, or T cells were the source of the cDNA or gDNA that made up the material.

The CDR3 covers 14 residues. With V trimmed by 5 bases and J by 7 bases, 6 bases remained unmatched. Germline V lookup: CDR1 SGHTA, CDR2 FQGNSA. Original handling: Counts of nucleated cells, estimated from reference gene primer amplification, were obtained. Using immunoSEQ multiplex PCR, the repertoire was profiled, and TCRdb retains in-frame clones only, with some absent. That table gives V, J and clone size, and the DNA gave D and trimming. The data show some 160,000 clones, around 82% seen once. The clonotype was recovered from a man in his 70s with active or convalescent COVID-19. V and J are TRBV7-2 and TRBJ1-5; TRBD1 aligns across 9 bases. The sample comprised peripheral blood. The CDR3 DNA sequence: TGTGCCAGCAGCCCCTACAGGGGGCGGCAGCCCCAGCATTTT. It yields the protein CASSPYRGRQPQHF.